Listed below are T cell receptor beta chains from one sample, sequenced in a study of blood T cell repertoires in COVID-19. The method was immunoSEQ multiplex PCR; TCRdb's version includes in-frame clones alone and lacks a portion of them. This sample has some 270,000 clones; just under 90% occur once, and the top ten carry more than 1.5%. The specimen sequenced was PBMCs or T cells enriched from blood (not recorded which). All receptors come from an older woman who had recovered from COVID-19. Each CDR3 is given with its conserved first and last residue. A D gene is named only where the DNA matches it firmly. Size is stated for part of the rows, as once, few or many counts, or as a class when the clone is expanded.

V gene	D gene	clone size	J gene	CDR3 protein	CDR3 DNA
TRBV10-1	TRBD1	-	TRBJ2-1	CASSAGQGSYNEQFF	TGCGCCAGCAGCGCGGGACAGGGCTCCTACAATGAGCAGTTCTTC
TRBV4-2	TRBD2	-	TRBJ2-7	CASSQDQVAGPLREQYF	TGTGCCAGCAGCCAAGATCAGGTAGCGGGGCCCCTGAGGGAGCAGTACTTC
TRBV20-1	-	-	TRBJ2-1	CSASAGGGHNEQFF	TGCAGTGCTAGTGCCGGGGGTGGGCACAATGAGCAGTTCTTC
TRBV4-2	TRBD2	-	TRBJ2-3	CASSQELAGGSSTDTQYF	TGTGCCAGCAGCCAAGAGCTAGCGGGGGGGAGTTCCACAGATACGCAGTATTTT
TRBV11-3	TRBD2	once	TRBJ2-3	CASSLDMTSGNYF	TGTGCCAGCAGCTTAGATATGACTAGCGGCAATTATTTT
TRBV28	-	-	TRBJ1-4	CASSQGGTNEKLFF	TGTGCCAGCAGCCAGGGAGGGACTAATGAAAAACTGTTTTTT
TRBV9	TRBD1	few	TRBJ2-5	CASSAPGRGLETQYF	TGTGCCAGCAGCGCGCCGGGCAGGGGGCTAGAGACCCAGTACTTC
TRBV27	-	-	TRBJ2-4	CASRPALAKNIQYF	TGTGCCAGCAGACCAGCGCTAGCCAAAAACATTCAGTACTTC
TRBV28	TRBD2	-	TRBJ2-1	CASSLSLFSSGSYNEQFF	TGTGCCAGCAGTCTCTCCCTTTTTTCTAGCGGCTCCTACAATGAGCAGTTCTTC
TRBV3-1/TRBV3-2	TRBD2	-	TRBJ2-3	CASSQSVTSGGDTQYF	TGTGCCAGCAGCCAAAGCGTAACTAGCGGGGGAGATACGCAGTATTTT
TRBV30	-	-	TRBJ1-1	CACRGGAVANTEAFF	TGTGCCTGCCGGGGGGGGGCGGTTGCGAACACTGAAGCTTTCTTT
TRBV2	-	-	TRBJ1-1	CASSDQVNTEAFF	TGTGCCAGCAGTGACCAGGTGAACACTGAAGCTTTCTTT
TRBV7-3	-	-	TRBJ1-2	CASSLTSGDSYGYTF	TGTGCCAGCAGCTTAACATCAGGTGACAGCTATGGCTACACCTTC
TRBV7-9	-	once	TRBJ1-1	CASSLAGGGTEAFF	TGTGCCAGCAGCTTAGCTGGAGGAGGGACTGAAGCTTTCTTT
TRBV5-1	TRBD1	-	TRBJ2-7	CASSLAGGFSYEQYF	TGCGCCAGCAGCTTAGCAGGGGGATTCAGTTACGAGCAGTACTTC
TRBV10-3	-	-	TRBJ1-2	CAIRGGVAYGYTF	TGTGCCATCCGGGGGGGGGTGGCCTATGGCTACACCTTC
TRBV3-1/TRBV3-2	TRBD1	-	TRBJ2-1	CASSEGTGSYNEQFF	TGTGCCAGCAGCGAAGGGACAGGGTCTTACAATGAGCAGTTCTTC
TRBV3-1/TRBV3-2	TRBD2	-	TRBJ2-1	CASSQLRASGRAGNEQFF	TGTGCCAGCAGCCAATTAAGGGCTAGCGGGAGGGCCGGCAATGAGCAGTTCTTC
TRBV4-2	TRBD2	few	TRBJ2-5	CASSQVASGTQETQYF	TGTGCCAGCAGCCAAGTGGCCAGCGGGACTCAAGAGACCCAGTACTTC
TRBV5-1	-	-	TRBJ1-5	CASSTDRTRPQHF	TGCGCCAGCAGCACCGACAGGACTCGGCCCCAGCATTTT
TRBV25-1	TRBD1	-	TRBJ1-1	CASSYRGNTEAFF	TGTGCCAGCAGTTACAGGGGGAACACTGAAGCTTTCTTT
TRBV7-3	-	-	TRBJ1-2	CASSLGGDLNYGYTF	TGTGCCAGCAGCTTAGGAGGGGACTTAAACTATGGCTACACCTTC
TRBV7-3	TRBD2	-	TRBJ2-2	CASSSGLAGELFF	TGTGCCAGCAGCTCTGGACTAGCTGGGGAGCTGTTTTTT
TRBV3-1/TRBV3-2	-	-	TRBJ1-1	CASSQGGLFMNTEAFF	TGTGCCAGCAGCCAAGGGGGCCTGTTCATGAACACTGAAGCTTTCTTT
TRBV19	-	-	TRBJ1-1	CASSINWGMNTEAFF	TGTGCCAGTAGTATAAATTGGGGCATGAACACTGAAGCTTTCTTT
TRBV5-5	-	-	TRBJ1-1	CASSLGAGRETEAFF	TGTGCCAGCAGCTTAGGAGCAGGGCGAGAGACTGAAGCTTTCTTT
TRBV7-9	-	-	TRBJ2-7	CASSPIGGQQTYEQYF	TGTGCCAGCAGCCCTATTGGCGGGCAGCAGACCTACGAGCAGTACTTC
TRBV5-1	-	-	TRBJ2-1	CASSLGLVDEQFF	TGCGCCAGCAGCTTGGGGCTAGTCGATGAGCAGTTCTTC
TRBV5-4	-	once	TRBJ1-1	CASSIDRITEAFF	TGTGCCAGCAGCATCGACAGAATCACCGAAGCTTTCTTT
TRBV4-1	TRBD1	once	TRBJ2-6	CASSGTGSGGANVLTF	TGCGCCAGCAGCGGGACAGGGTCTGGTGGGGCCAACGTCCTGACTTTC
TRBV28	-	-	TRBJ2-6	CASSYINYAGANVLTF	TGTGCCAGCAGTTACATTAACTACGCTGGGGCCAACGTCCTGACTTTC
TRBV5-4	TRBD1	-	TRBJ2-1	CASSFGGTGASNEQFF	TGTGCCAGCAGCTTTGGCGGGACAGGGGCTTCCAATGAGCAGTTCTTC
TRBV2	-	-	TRBJ2-7	CASQGQGGEQYF	TGTGCCAGCCAAGGGCAGGGCGGCGAGCAGTACTTC
TRBV5-1	TRBD2	-	TRBJ2-1	CASTLLAGAYNEQFF	TGCGCCAGCACCCTTTTAGCGGGAGCGTACAATGAGCAGTTCTTC
TRBV27	TRBD2	-	TRBJ2-1	CASSLGPRASGSNEQFF	TGTGCCAGCAGTTTAGGCCCGAGGGCTAGCGGGAGTAATGAGCAGTTCTTC
TRBV2	-	-	TRBJ1-2	CASKFGRDYGYTF	TGTGCCAGCAAGTTTGGGCGGGACTATGGCTACACCTTC
TRBV7-3	TRBD2	-	TRBJ2-3	CASSLRSSGRGADTQYF	TGTGCCAGCAGCTTACGCTCTAGCGGGAGAGGAGCAGATACGCAGTATTTT
TRBV30	-	-	TRBJ2-3	CACGVSSTDTQYF	TGTGCCTGCGGGGTCAGCAGCACAGATACGCAGTATTTT
TRBV7-2	-	-	TRBJ2-7	CASSPYSNYEQYF	TGTGCCAGCAGCCCGTATAGCAACTACGAGCAGTACTTC
TRBV3-1/TRBV3-2	-	once	TRBJ2-1	CASSQRREPSHEQFF	TGTGCCAGCAGCCAACGGCGGGAACCCTCCCATGAGCAGTTCTTC
TRBV2	-	-	TRBJ1-4	CATGGQTNEKLFF	TGTGCTACGGGAGGACAAACTAATGAAAAACTGTTTTTT
TRBV19	-	-	TRBJ2-7	CASIYQGRNEQYF	TGTGCCAGTATTTACCAGGGCCGCAACGAGCAGTACTTC
TRBV6-5	-	-	TRBJ1-5	CASSYSISGQPQHF	TGTGCCAGCAGTTACTCGATTTCGGGTCAGCCCCAGCATTTT
TRBV5-1	TRBD2	-	TRBJ2-1	CASSLASGEFNEQFF	TGCGCCAGCAGCTTGGCTAGCGGGGAATTCAATGAGCAGTTCTTC
TRBV2	TRBD2	many	TRBJ2-3	CASGSRTGGTDTQYF	TGTGCCAGCGGATCTAGGACGGGAGGGACAGATACGCAGTATTTT